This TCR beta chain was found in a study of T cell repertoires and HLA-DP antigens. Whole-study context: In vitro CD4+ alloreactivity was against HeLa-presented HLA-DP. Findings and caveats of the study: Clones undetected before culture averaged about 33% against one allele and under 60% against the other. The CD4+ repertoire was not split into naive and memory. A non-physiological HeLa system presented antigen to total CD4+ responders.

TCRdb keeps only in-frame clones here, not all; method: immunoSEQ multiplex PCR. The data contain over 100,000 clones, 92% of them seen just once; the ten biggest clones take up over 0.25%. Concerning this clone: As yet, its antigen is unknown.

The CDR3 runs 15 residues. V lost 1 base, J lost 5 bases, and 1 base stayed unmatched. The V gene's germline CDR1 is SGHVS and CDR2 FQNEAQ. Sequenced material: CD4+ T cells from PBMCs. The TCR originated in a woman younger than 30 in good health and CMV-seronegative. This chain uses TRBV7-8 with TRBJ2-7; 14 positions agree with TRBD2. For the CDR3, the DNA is TGTGCCAGCAGCTTAGTGGGACTAGCGGGAGACGAGCAGTACTTC. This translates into CASSLVGLAGDEQYF. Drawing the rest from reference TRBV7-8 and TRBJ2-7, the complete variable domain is GAGVSQSPRYKVAKRGQDVALRCDPISGHVSLFWYQQALGQGPEFLTYFQNEAQLDKSGLPSDRFFAERPEGSVSTLKIQRTQQEDSAVYLCASSLVGLAGDEQYFGPGTRLTVT.